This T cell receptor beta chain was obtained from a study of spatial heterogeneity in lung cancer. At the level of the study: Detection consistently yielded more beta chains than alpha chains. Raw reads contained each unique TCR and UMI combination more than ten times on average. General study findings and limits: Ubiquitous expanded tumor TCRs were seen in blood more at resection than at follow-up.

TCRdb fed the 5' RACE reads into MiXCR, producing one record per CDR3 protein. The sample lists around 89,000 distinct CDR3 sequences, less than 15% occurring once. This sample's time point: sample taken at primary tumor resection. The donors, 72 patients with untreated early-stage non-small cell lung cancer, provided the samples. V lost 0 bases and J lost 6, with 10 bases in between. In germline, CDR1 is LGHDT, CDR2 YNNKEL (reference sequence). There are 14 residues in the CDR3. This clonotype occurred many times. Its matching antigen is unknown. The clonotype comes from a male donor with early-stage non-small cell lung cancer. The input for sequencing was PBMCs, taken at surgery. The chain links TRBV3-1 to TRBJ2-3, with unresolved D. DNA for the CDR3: TGTGCCAGCAGCCAAGATTTGGTCCTGGATACGCAGTATTTT. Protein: CASSQDLVLDTQYF.